A selection of T cell receptor beta chains follows, all from one sample in a study of T cell repertoires in cytomegalovirus infection. Using its own MiXCR run on the reads, TCRdb lists one record per CDR3 protein. The sample lists around 190,000 distinct CDR3 sequences, approximately 15% occurring once. The sequencing input was PBMCs. Source of these receptors: a human donor in good health (CMV status not recorded). Some clones in this sample may be carry-over from other donors' samples. The CDR3 runs from the conserved cysteine through the conserved F or W. Each record gives: clone size, D gene, J gene, V gene, CDR3 protein, CDR3 DNA. The D gene is left open where the match is weak. Size is stated for part of the rows, as once, few or many counts, or as a class when the clone is expanded.

many | NA | TRBJ1-2 | TRBV28 | CASRGDGGFGYTF | TGTGCCAGCAGAGGGGACGGTGGGTTTGGCTACACCTTC
NA | NA | TRBJ2-5 | TRBV9 | CASSVGRLPETQYF | TGTGCCAGCAGCGTAGGTCGATTGCCGGAGACCCAGTACTTC
many | NA | TRBJ1-1 | TRBV7-2 | CASSLTNRGRLDTEAFF | TGTGCCAGCAGCCTTACAAACCGAGGCCGTCTGGATACTGAAGCTTTCTTT
few | NA | TRBJ2-3 | TRBV28 | CASCGAWADTQYF | TGTGCCAGCTGCGGGGCATGGGCAGATACGCAGTATTTT
many | NA | TRBJ1-1 | TRBV27 | CASNESGNTEAFF | TGTGCCAGCAACGAGAGTGGGAACACTGAAGCTTTCTTT
NA | TRBD1 | TRBJ1-6 | TRBV2 | CASLPDRAGRKDNSPLHF | TGTGCCAGCCTCCCGGACAGGGCCGGGAGGAAGGATAATTCACCCCTCCACTTT
few | TRBD1 | TRBJ1-2 | TRBV7-3 | CASSEYPGQGIYGYTF | TGTGCCAGCAGCGAATATCCGGGACAGGGGATCTATGGCTACACCTTC
NA | NA | TRBJ2-1 | TRBV6-2/TRBV6-3 | CASSPPGVDEQFF | TGTGCCAGCAGTCCTCCGGGGGTAGATGAGCAGTTCTTC
few | NA | TRBJ1-2 | TRBV28 | CASSTAGSSNYGYTF | TGTGCCAGCAGTACGGCAGGATCTTCTAACTATGGCTACACCTTC
few | TRBD2 | TRBJ2-1 | TRBV29-1 | CSVLAGGPGEQFF | TGCAGCGTTTTAGCGGGAGGGCCGGGGGAGCAGTTCTTC
NA | NA | TRBJ2-7 | TRBV6-5 | CASSSISSSYEQYF | TGTGCCAGCAGTTCCATAAGCAGCTCCTACGAGCAGTACTTC
few | NA | TRBJ2-1 | TRBV12-3/TRBV12-4 | CASSLGSGRNEQFF | TGTGCCAGCAGTTTAGGTAGCGGCCGGAATGAGCAGTTCTTC
NA | NA | TRBJ1-5 | TRBV7-9 | CASSSGPGGDQPQHF | TGTGCCAGCAGCTCCGGACCCGGAGGTGATCAGCCCCAGCATTTT
NA | NA | TRBJ1-2 | TRBV20-1 | CSARPRDGYTF | TGCAGTGCTAGACCCAGGGATGGCTACACCTTC
many | TRBD2 | TRBJ2-1 | TRBV19 | CASRTSGGFINEQFF | TGTGCCAGTAGGACTAGCGGGGGGTTCATAAATGAGCAGTTCTTC
NA | NA | TRBJ2-7 | TRBV20-1 | CSAGRVAGNPYEQYF | TGCAGTGCCGGGCGCGTGGCGGGGAACCCCTACGAGCAGTACTTC
NA | NA | TRBJ2-4 | TRBV11-1 | CASSLEGPRTALAKNIQYF | TGTGCCAGCAGCTTAGAGGGGCCGCGGACAGCCCTAGCCAAAAACATTCAGTACTTC
few | NA | TRBJ2-5 | TRBV6-6 | CASSYGVLQETQYF | TGTGCCAGCAGTTACGGCGTCCTTCAAGAGACCCAGTACTTC
few | NA | TRBJ1-3 | TRBV12-3/TRBV12-4 | CASSPSGTRFGNTIYF | TGTGCCAGCAGCCCTTCAGGGACGCGCTTCGGAAACACCATATATTTT
once | NA | TRBJ1-1 | TRBV29-1 | CSVQIVEAFF | TGCAGCGTTCAGATCGTTGAAGCTTTCTTT
NA | NA | TRBJ1-4 | TRBV11-2 | CASSREIYNEKLFF | TGTGCCAGCAGTCGGGAAATTTATAATGAAAAACTGTTTTTT
few | NA | TRBJ1-5 | TRBV12-3/TRBV12-4 | CASSTGSTNQPQHF | TGTGCCAGCAGTACCGGGTCTACTAATCAGCCCCAGCATTTT
many | TRBD1 | TRBJ1-1 | TRBV7-2 | CASSLADRGYVKDTEAFF | TGTGCCAGCAGCTTAGCGGACAGGGGGTATGTTAAGGACACTGAAGCTTTCTTT
many | NA | TRBJ1-3 | TRBV28 | CASSFIDRTGNTIYF | TGTGCCAGCAGTTTCATCGACAGGACAGGAAACACCATATATTTT
once | NA | TRBJ1-3 | TRBV5-6 | CASSFSGPSGNTIYF | TGTGCCAGCAGCTTTTCAGGACCCTCTGGAAACACCATATATTTT
many | NA | TRBJ2-6 | TRBV7-2 | CASSQFRPILSGANVLTF | TGTGCCAGCAGCCAATTCAGGCCTATCCTTTCCGGGGCCAACGTCCTGACTTTC
NA | NA | TRBJ2-2 | TRBV19 | CASSIGLNTGELFF | TGTGCCAGTAGTATTGGACTCAACACCGGGGAGCTGTTTTTT
NA | NA | TRBJ1-1 | TRBV25-1 | CASSELRSRWNTEAFF | TGTGCCAGCAGTGAATTAAGGTCACGATGGAACACTGAAGCTTTCTTT
few | NA | TRBJ2-1 | TRBV29-1 | CSVGNTGYNEQFF | TGCAGCGTGGGTAACACAGGGTACAATGAGCAGTTCTTC
few | TRBD2 | TRBJ2-3 | TRBV29-1 | CSVEDRGGGAGGTDTQYF | TGCAGCGTTGAAGATCGGGGCGGGGGGGCCGGGGGCACAGATACGCAGTATTTT
NA | TRBD1 | TRBJ2-3 | TRBV20-1 | CSTNTRGLSSDTQYF | TGCAGTACGAACACCAGGGGGCTAAGTTCAGATACGCAGTATTTT
NA | NA | TRBJ1-2 | TRBV30 | CAWNRFPRGYTF | TGTGCCTGGAACCGTTTTCCAAGGGGCTACACCTTC
NA | NA | TRBJ1-4 | TRBV7-9 | CASSLRSAAPNEKLFF | TGTGCCAGCAGCTTACGGTCCGCGGCCCCTAATGAAAAACTGTTTTTT
few | NA | TRBJ2-7 | TRBV19 | CASSADYEQYF | TGTGCCAGTAGTGCGGACTACGAGCAGTACTTC
few | NA | TRBJ1-2 | TRBV4-1 | CASSQDLTANYGYTF | TGTGCCAGCAGCCAAGACTTAACAGCTAACTATGGCTACACCTTC
NA | TRBD1 | TRBJ2-4 | TRBV15 | CATSREGTGKKNIQYF | TGTGCCACCAGCAGAGAAGGGACAGGGAAGAAAAACATTCAGTACTTC
NA | TRBD1 | TRBJ1-1 | TRBV7-9 | CASSLGRGLGDTEAFF | TGTGCCAGCAGCTTAGGCAGGGGGCTCGGAGACACTGAAGCTTTCTTT
NA | TRBD2 | TRBJ2-3 | TRBV28 | CASSSTSGSGSDTQYF | TGTGCCAGCAGTTCAACTAGCGGGAGTGGGTCAGATACGCAGTATTTT
NA | NA | TRBJ2-1 | TRBV7-6 | CASSLVSGVTYNEQFF | TGTGCCAGCAGCTTAGTCTCGGGAGTAACCTACAATGAGCAGTTCTTC
many | NA | TRBJ2-7 | TRBV27 | CASSLTGEGSYEQYF | TGTGCCAGCAGTTTAACGGGGGAAGGGTCCTACGAGCAGTACTTC
many | TRBD2 | TRBJ2-5 | TRBV28 | CASSLFGTSGGETQYF | TGTGCCAGCAGTTTATTTGGGACTAGCGGCGGAGAGACCCAGTACTTC
many | NA | TRBJ2-5 | TRBV7-2 | CASTPGRETQYF | TGTGCCAGCACCCCCGGTCGGGAGACCCAGTACTTC
NA | NA | TRBJ2-5 | TRBV18 | CASSPLQGAQETQYF | TGTGCCAGCTCACCGCTACAGGGCGCGCAAGAGACCCAGTACTTC
many | TRBD2 | TRBJ2-1 | TRBV7-2 | CASSSTGTSGGGLYNEQFF | TGTGCCAGCAGCTCCACGGGGACTAGCGGGGGGGGCCTCTACAATGAGCAGTTCTTC
many | NA | TRBJ1-1 | TRBV11-2 | CASSLVQPLGKAFF | TGTGCCAGCAGCTTAGTACAGCCCCTGGGAAAAGCTTTCTTT
many | TRBD1 | TRBJ1-1 | TRBV7-8 | CASSLGTVNTEAFF | TGTGCCAGCAGCCTCGGGACAGTGAACACTGAAGCTTTCTTT
many | TRBD1 | TRBJ2-1 | TRBV6-1 | CASSEVGRGLYNEQFF | TGTGCCAGCAGTGAAGTCGGCAGGGGGTTGTACAATGAGCAGTTCTTC
many | TRBD1 | TRBJ1-3 | TRBV7-9 | CASSRGGRAEWSGNTIYF | TGTGCCAGCAGCCGAGGGGGCAGGGCCGAGTGGTCTGGAAACACCATATATTTT
many | TRBD2 | TRBJ2-3 | TRBV4-2 | CASSQGAGRGGTDTQYF | TGTGCCAGCAGCCAAGGGGCCGGGAGGGGTGGCACAGATACGCAGTATTTT
many | NA | TRBJ1-2 | TRBV7-2 | CASSLARGYGYTF | TGTGCCAGCAGCTTAGCCAGGGGCTATGGCTACACCTTC
many | NA | TRBJ2-1 | TRBV29-1 | CSVCGRGDCNEQFF | TGCAGCGTTTGCGGCCGTGGTGATTGCAATGAGCAGTTCTTC